This is a list of T cell receptor beta chains from one sample in a study of blood T cell repertoires in COVID-19. Only in-frame clones appear in the TCRdb table, and some are missing; sequencing was by immunoSEQ multiplex PCR. The repertoire holds about 53,000 clones, with approximately 84% as singletons. Sequenced material: peripheral blood. The receptors stem from a human donor in a cohort sampled during active COVID-19. CDR3s include the opening cysteine and the closing phenylalanine or tryptophan. The order of the fields is J gene, V gene, clone size, D gene, CDR3 protein, CDR3 DNA. D genes are given only for firm matches. Some rows have no size entry. The others give once, few or many, or a class for an expanded clone.

TRBJ1-1,TRBV6-6,-,-,CASSFSEAFF,TGTGCCAGCAGTTTTAGTGAAGCTTTCTTT
TRBJ2-4,TRBV6-6,few,-,CASRDSYIQYF,TGTGCCAGCAGGGACAGTTACATTCAGTACTTC
TRBJ1-2,TRBV19,-,-,CASNYGNYGYTF,TGTGCCAGTAACTACGGTAACTATGGCTACACCTTC
TRBJ2-3,TRBV4-3,-,TRBD2,CASSLQALAGGTDTQYF,TGCGCCAGCAGCCTCCAAGCCCTAGCGGGGGGTACAGATACGCAGTATTTT
TRBJ1-1,TRBV19,-,-,CASSIPPGNINTEAFF,TGTGCCAGTAGTATCCCTCCAGGGAACATTAACACTGAAGCTTTCTTT
TRBJ1-1,TRBV6-5,-,-,CASSRQQGNTEAFF,TGTGCCAGCAGCCGACAACAGGGCAACACTGAAGCTTTCTTT
TRBJ2-1,TRBV3-1/TRBV3-2,-,TRBD2,CASSLKPGTGGLAGANEQFF,TGTGCCAGCAGCCTTAAGCCCGGGACAGGAGGGCTAGCGGGGGCAAATGAGCAGTTCTTC
TRBJ2-5,TRBV27,-,TRBD2,CASSPTSGGYQETQYF,TGTGCCAGCAGTCCAACTAGCGGGGGGTACCAAGAGACCCAGTACTTC
TRBJ1-6,TRBV4-2,-,TRBD1,CASSQLTGLDSPLHF,TGTGCCAGCAGCCAATTGACAGGGTTGGATTCACCCCTCCACTTT
TRBJ2-4,TRBV3-1/TRBV3-2,-,-,CASSQDPLDGGLLAKNIQYF,TGTGCCAGCAGCCAAGATCCCTTGGACGGAGGATTATTAGCCAAAAACATTCAGTACTTC
TRBJ2-1,TRBV9,-,TRBD2,CASSSRRPSGRRNEQFF,TGTGCCAGCAGCTCTAGGAGACCCAGCGGGAGGAGGAATGAGCAGTTCTTC
TRBJ2-7,TRBV18,-,TRBD2,CASSPGGRAPYEQYF,TGTGCCAGCTCACCTGGCGGGAGGGCCCCCTACGAGCAGTACTTC
TRBJ2-1,TRBV6-5,-,-,CASSLTAFFYNEQFF,TGTGCCAGCAGTCTGACAGCCTTTTTCTACAATGAGCAGTTCTTC
TRBJ2-3,TRBV28,-,TRBD1,CASSPSRQGGWDTQYF,TGTGCCAGCAGTCCATCCCGACAGGGCGGCTGGGATACGCAGTATTTT
TRBJ1-3,TRBV4-3,-,-,CASSQAVEGNTIYF,TGCGCCAGCAGCCAAGCGGTCGAGGGTAACACCATATATTTT
TRBJ2-3,TRBV28,-,TRBD2,CASSVTSVAADTQYF,TGTGCCAGCAGTGTGACTAGCGTTGCGGCAGATACGCAGTATTTT
TRBJ1-1,TRBV6-2/TRBV6-3,-,TRBD1,CASSHRTGVRAEAFF,TGTGCCAGCAGCCATCGGACAGGCGTGAGGGCTGAAGCTTTCTTT
TRBJ1-6,TRBV9,-,-,CASSVGRDNSPLHF,TGTGCCAGCAGCGTAGGCAGGGATAATTCACCCCTCCACTTT
TRBJ1-1,TRBV7-2,few,-,CASRLRQNTEAFF,TGTGCCAGCAGGCTACGACAGAACACTGAAGCTTTCTTT
TRBJ1-1,TRBV14,-,-,CASSQPLLSTARNTEAFF,TGTGCCAGCAGCCAACCTCTTCTCTCGACAGCGCGTAACACTGAAGCTTTCTTT
TRBJ1-2,TRBV20-1,-,-,CSASDLAGRGYTF,TGCAGTGCTAGTGATCTGGCAGGGCGGGGCTACACCTTC
TRBJ1-1,TRBV3-1/TRBV3-2,-,-,CASSPAGARGTEAFF,TGTGCCAGCAGCCCTGCGGGGGCCCGCGGAACTGAAGCTTTCTTT
TRBJ2-1,TRBV27,-,TRBD2,CASRLTRLAGTYNEQFF,TGTGCCAGCAGACTCACCCGACTAGCGGGGACCTACAATGAGCAGTTCTTC
TRBJ1-1,TRBV2,few,TRBD1,CAIPGQDTEAFF,TGTGCCATCCCTGGACAGGACACTGAAGCTTTCTTT
TRBJ1-2,TRBV9,-,-,CASSVGQNYGYTF,TGTGCCAGCAGCGTAGGGCAGAACTATGGCTACACCTTC
TRBJ1-5,TRBV30,-,-,CAWSADSSNQPQHF,TGTGCCTGGAGTGCAGACAGTAGCAATCAGCCCCAGCATTTT
TRBJ1-6,TRBV7-2,-,TRBD1,CASSLSGDRGTSPLHF,TGTGCCAGCAGCTTATCGGGGGACAGGGGTACATCACCCCTCCACTTT
TRBJ2-7,TRBV12-3/TRBV12-4,-,-,CASRSPGSREQYF,TGTGCCAGCAGGTCCCCGGGGTCAAGAGAGCAGTACTTC
TRBJ2-2,TRBV7-2,-,-,CASSSSRTGELFF,TGTGCCAGCAGCTCGAGCCGGACCGGGGAGCTGTTTTTT
TRBJ1-2,TRBV7-9,-,TRBD1,CASSRDSTDRVYGYTF,TGTGCCAGCAGCCGTGACAGCACGGACAGGGTCTATGGCTACACCTTC
TRBJ2-7,TRBV5-4,-,TRBD1,CASSGDSSYEQYF,TGTGCCAGCAGCGGGGACAGCTCCTACGAGCAGTACTTC
TRBJ2-3,TRBV23-1,few,-,CASSPIGEVTVYTDTQYF,TGCGCCAGCAGCCCAATCGGGGAGGTGACAGTCTACACAGATACGCAGTATTTT
TRBJ2-2,TRBV7-2,-,TRBD2,CASSLVLAANTGELFF,TGTGCCAGCAGCTTAGTCCTAGCGGCGAACACCGGGGAGCTGTTTTTT
TRBJ1-5,TRBV2,-,-,CASSTRQAANQPQHF,TGTGCCAGCAGTACCCGACAGGCCGCGAATCAGCCCCAGCATTTT
TRBJ1-5,TRBV6-6,-,TRBD1,CASSRTGGGDQPQHF,TGTGCCAGCAGTAGAACAGGGGGCGGGGATCAGCCCCAGCATTTT
TRBJ1-5,TRBV12-3/TRBV12-4,-,-,CASNLGANQPQHF,TGTGCCAGCAACTTGGGGGCGAATCAGCCCCAGCATTTT
TRBJ2-5,TRBV19,-,-,CASSIGQGSLETQYF,TGTGCCAGTAGTATAGGCCAGGGGAGTCTAGAGACCCAGTACTTC
TRBJ1-4,TRBV6-5,-,TRBD1,CASIRDRGNEKLFF,TGTGCCAGCATTAGGGACAGGGGTAATGAAAAACTGTTTTTT
TRBJ1-1,TRBV12-3/TRBV12-4,-,-,CASSLQGFTEAFF,TGTGCCAGCAGTTTACAGGGATTCACTGAAGCTTTCTTT
TRBJ2-2,TRBV20-1,-,-,CSASGPRLGARPTGELFF,TGCAGTGCTAGTGGGCCCCGACTTGGGGCGCGTCCCACCGGGGAGCTGTTTTTT
TRBJ1-3,TRBV6-6,-,-,CASLDINSGNTIYF,TGTGCCAGCCTCGACATTAACTCTGGAAACACCATATATTTT
TRBJ1-1,TRBV5-1,-,-,CASSLGFGGTEAFF,TGCGCCAGCAGCTTGGGATTTGGAGGCACTGAAGCTTTCTTT
TRBJ1-1,TRBV2,-,-,CASSAVGNTEAFF,TGTGCCAGCAGTGCGGTTGGGAACACTGAAGCTTTCTTT
TRBJ1-1,TRBV6-6,few,-,CASSSGRNTEAFF,TGTGCCAGCAGCTCCGGGAGGAACACTGAAGCTTTCTTT
TRBJ2-6,TRBV27,-,-,CASSLIGGSGANVLTF,TGTGCCAGCAGTTTAATCGGGGGCTCTGGGGCCAACGTCCTGACTTTC
TRBJ2-7,TRBV20-1,-,TRBD1,CSASSDRAYYEQYF,TGCAGTGCTAGTTCGGACAGGGCATACTACGAGCAGTACTTC
TRBJ2-3,TRBV28,few,TRBD2,CASSLLAGGAPQYF,TGTGCCAGCAGTTTACTAGCGGGAGGCGCACCGCAGTATTTT